These 28 T cell receptor beta chains came from one sample sequenced in a study of Graves' ophthalmopathy and Graves' hyperthyroidism listed by TCRdb under 2018. These reads were obtained on an Illumina HiSeq 2000. For repertoire sequencing, TCR beta CDR3 regions were amplified from RNA transcripts. A first-round RT-PCR used HTBI primers with the Qiagen OneStep RT-PCR kit, followed by a second-round multiplex PCR, size selection and purification. TCRdb cleaned the public reads at Q25 with fastp, built clones with MiXCR and kept in-frame beta chains. Each CDR3 protein gets just one entry, which takes the most common genes and DNA from the rows behind it. Across this sample there are hundreds of thousands of distinct CDR3 sequences, with about 20% seen only once. The ten largest clones represent approximately 7% of the sample. Sequenced material: peripheral blood. Source of these receptors: a woman aged 18-29 years with stable Graves' hyperthyroidism. Some clones in this sample may be carry-over from other donors' samples. Donor details come from another sample of the same person, matched by shared clones.

The sample holds many counts of this clonotype. The rearrangement links TRBV6-5 to TRBJ1-1, with a possible D match to TRBD1 (5 bases). The CDR3 extends over 13 amino acids. Per the germline V gene, CDR1 is MNHEY and CDR2 is SVGAGI. Trimming pared 4 bases from V and 6 bases from J, leaving 12 bases between. CDR3 sequence (DNA): TGTGCCAGCAGTTCCGAGGGGACCGCTGAAGCTTTCTTT. Protein sequence: CASSSEGTAEAFF.

This clonotype has a count of ten or more. The chain joins TRBV30 to TRBJ2-7; D is unresolved. CDR3 length: 14 amino acids. Germline CDR1 reads GTSNPN; CDR2 reads SVGIG (reference sequence). Trimming pared 1 base from V and 2 bases from J, leaving 12 bases between. The DNA of the CDR3 is TGTGCCTGGAGTGGGGGAAGAACCCCCTACGAGCAGTACTTC. Its translation is CAWSGGRTPYEQYF.

V usage is TRBV12-5 and J usage is TRBJ2-7; no clear D gene. The CDR3 consists of 14 residues. Trimming stripped 6 bases from V and 3 bases from J, with 15 bases between. Per germline, CDR1 LGHNT and CDR2 FRNRAP. DNA of the CDR3: TGTGCTAGTGGACAAAACAGTAAAGACTACGAGCAGTACTTC. As protein: CASGQNSKDYEQYF.

V and J are TRBV9 and TRBJ2-7, with D perhaps being TRBD1 or TRBD2 (6 bases each). The V gene lost 1 base and the J gene lost 5 bases, with 13 bases spanning the gap. The CDR3 is 14 residues long. Germline CDR1 reads SGDLS; CDR2 reads YYNGEE. The CDR3 DNA follows: TGTGCCAGCAGCGTAAATCCGGGGGCTGACGAGCAGTACTTC. Its protein product is CASSVNPGADEQYF.

The sample holds many counts of this clonotype. The V call is TRBV27, the J call TRBJ1-5; TRBD1 might be the D (5 bases). This CDR3 is 15 amino acids long. Germline assignment: CDR1 MNHEY and CDR2 SMNVEV (reference sequence). Trimming stripped 5 bases from V and 0 bases from J, with 11 bases between. The CDR3 DNA follows: TGTGCCAGCAGTCCACAGGCGTATAGCAATCAGCCCCAGCATTTT. Protein product: CASSPQAYSNQPQHF.

Details on this clonotype: This clone may be a read error of a much larger clone one base away. This chain joins TRBV12-3 or TRBV12-4 and TRBJ1-1; 7 nucleotides agree with TRBD1. This CDR3 has 15 amino acids. The CDR3 DNA reads as TGTGCCAGCACCACTATCGACAGGGCGAACACTGAAGCTTGCTTT. Protein product: CASTTIDRANTEACF.

The chain couples TRBV11-1 to TRBJ2-5, with a tentative D call TRBD1 (6 bases). This CDR3 comprises 14 residues. The V end was cut by 5 bases, the J end by 9 bases, with 19 bases between. CDR1 SGHAT and CDR2 FQDESV come from the germline V gene (reference sequence). The CDR3 nucleotides are TGTGCCAGCAGCCGTCCACAGGGACCCGAGGCCCAGTACTTC. Protein: CASSRPQGPEAQYF. Full variable domain (rest looked up from reference TRBV11-1 and TRBJ2-5): EAEVAQSPRYKITEKSQAVAFWCDPISGHATLYWYRQILGQGPELLVQFQDESVVDDSQLPKDRFSAERLKGVDSTLKIQPAELGDSAMYLCASSRPQGPEAQYFGPGTRLLVL.

This clonotype was counted at least ten times. The rearrangement uses TRBV10-3 and TRBJ2-2; 8 bases line up with TRBD2. The ends lost 5 bases at V and 3 bases at J; junction bases unmatched: 5. Germline V gene sequence: CDR1 ENHRY, CDR2 SYGVKD. The CDR3 covers 15 residues. The CDR3, as DNA: TGTGCCATCAGTTCGGCGGGGGGCGACACCGGGGAGCTGTTTTTT. Its protein product is CAISSAGGDTGELFF.

This clonotype was detected ten times or more. This chain joins TRBV6-5 and TRBJ2-7, with 7 nucleotides matching TRBD1. V shed 6 bases and J 2 bases; nucleotides not matched to a gene: 7. Germline V lookup: CDR1 MNHEY, CDR2 SVGAGI. The CDR3 consists of 14 residues. The chain's CDR3 is CASSQRGQPYEQYF. The CDR3 nucleotides are TGTGCCAGCAGCCAGAGGGGACAGCCCTACGAGCAGTACTTC.

This clonotype was seen only a few times. This may be a read error, as it is one base from a much larger clone. The rearrangement joins TRBV6-2 or TRBV6-3 to TRBJ1-1; D remains unclear. Germline CDR1 and CDR2: MNHEY and SVGEGT. This CDR3 region has 13 residues. V was cut by 6 bases and J by 0 bases, with 8 bases left in between. The CDR3 sequence is CASRTIVNTEAFF. CDR3 coding DNA: TGTGCCAGCAGAACGATAGTGAACACTGAAGCTTTCTTT.

Ten or more counts support this clonotype. This chain joins TRBV6-2 or TRBV6-3 and TRBJ2-5; D not certain. CDR3 length equals 13 residues. Deletions cut 6 bases from V and 6 bases from J, with 14 bases between. The V gene's germline CDR1 is MNHEY and CDR2 SVGEGT. Here the CDR3 DNA reads TGTGCCAGCAGCCCCTCCGGGTTGAAGACCCAGTACTTC. It specifies CASSPSGLKTQYF.

The chain employs TRBV6-1 and TRBJ2-5; no clear D gene. Germline lookup yields CDR1 MNHNS and CDR2 SASEGT. The CDR3 loop spans 13 amino acids. Trimming removed 7 bases at V and 13 bases at J, with 22 bases between. The CDR3, as DNA: TGTGCCAGCACTGAGAGAATTACGAGTCGTCCGTACTTC. It yields the protein CASTERITSRPYF.

This clonotype was counted many times. The chain uses TRBV13 and TRBJ1-2; 12 nucleotides agree with TRBD1. The germline V gene encodes CDR1 PRHDT and CDR2 FYEKMQ (reference sequence). The CDR3 spans 16 residues. Unmatched junction bases numbered 9, after V lost 5 bases and J lost 5 bases. In DNA form, the CDR3 reads TGTGCCAGCAGCAACCAACCGGGACAGGGGGCTTATGGCTACACCTTC. It is translated as CASSNQPGQGAYGYTF.

This clonotype was observed many times. The genes are TRBV11-2 and TRBJ2-7; D is perhaps TRBD1 or TRBD2 (5 bases each). V gave up 3 bases and J gave up 7 bases, with 10 bases separating them. The CDR3 is 12 residues long. CDR1 SGHAT and CDR2 FQNNGV come from the germline V gene. As DNA, the CDR3 is TGTGCCAGCAGCTTTGAGGGGCTGGAGCAGTACTTC. Its protein product is CASSFEGLEQYF.

This clonotype came up many times. The genes are TRBV28 and TRBJ1-5; D is possibly TRBD1 (5 bases). The length of the CDR3 is 16 residues. V was trimmed by 7 bases and J by 1 base, leaving 17 bases between them. Looked up from germline, CDR1 is MDHEN and CDR2 is SYDVKM. This CDR3 is CASTTRTLGSNQPQHF. Here the CDR3 DNA reads TGTGCCAGCACCACCCGGACACTGGGGAGCAATCAGCCCCAGCATTTT.

This rearrangement joins TRBV15 to TRBJ1-1, with a weak D call TRBD1 (6 bases). CDR3 length equals 15 residues. V lost 3 bases and J lost 1, with 12 bases in between. Germline loops: CDR1 LNHNV, CDR2 YYDKDF (reference sequence). CDR3 residues: CATSSRDTGNTEAFF. The CDR3 nucleotides are TGTGCCACCAGCAGCCGGGACACGGGGAACACTGAAGCTTTCTTT.

This sequence joins TRBV6-5 and TRBJ1-1, with 9 bases fitting TRBD1. Germline trimming cut 6 bases from V and 5 bases from J; bases unmatched to any gene: 7. Germline assignment: CDR1 MNHEY and CDR2 SVGAGI. This CDR3 has 14 amino acids. The CDR3 here is CASRLVQGATEAFF. The CDR3 region has the DNA TGTGCCAGCAGATTAGTACAGGGGGCTACTGAAGCTTTCTTT.

This clonotype came up many times. The rearrangement links TRBV5-4 to TRBJ2-7; TRBD2 matches 13 bases. The CDR3 consists of 16 residues. Germline V gene lookup returns CDR1 SGHNT and CDR2 YYREEE (reference sequence). V trimming: 4 bases; J trimming: 3 bases; junction bases outside the gene matches: 7. The CDR3 DNA sequence: TGTGCCAGCAGCCCCGGACTAGCGGGAGTAGGCTACGAGCAGTACTTC. Amino acids: CASSPGLAGVGYEQYF.

This clonotype showed up just a few times. The CDR3 here is CASTPGGQVGAGELFF. The DNA for the CDR3 is TGTGCCAGCACTCCCGGTGGACAAGTGGGCGCCGGGGAGCTGTTTTTT. The chain is built from TRBV27 and TRBJ2-2, with D possibly being TRBD1 (5 bases). This CDR3 region has 16 residues. V was clipped by 7 bases and J by 6 bases, with 21 bases between them. CDR1 and CDR2 (germline): MNHEY, SMNVEV (reference sequence).

This clonotype was recorded at least ten times. The chain combines TRBV7-9 with TRBJ1-1; no firm D call. There are 14 residues in the CDR3. Germline V gene data show CDR1 as SEHNR and CDR2 as FQNEAQ (reference sequence). V gave up 6 bases and J gave up 2 bases, with 13 bases separating them. For the CDR3, the DNA is TGTGCCAGCAGGGAGGTAGGCGGCAACACTGAAGCTTTCTTT. Encoded protein: CASREVGGNTEAFF.

This clonotype was seen only a few times. The chain carries TRBV7-2 and TRBJ2-4, with D unclear. V lost 5 bases to trimming and J lost 5 bases, with 7 bases between them. This CDR3 has 12 residues. Germline CDR1 and CDR2: SGHTA and FQGNSA. The CDR3 region is CASSALQNIQYF. The CDR3 region has the DNA TGTGCCAGCAGCGCACTCCAAAACATTCAGTACTTC.

This chain links TRBV20-1 with TRBJ1-2; D unresolved. Germline assignment: CDR1 DFQATT and CDR2 SNEGSKA (reference sequence). Trimming stripped 4 bases from V and 1 base from J, with 13 bases between. The CDR3 covers 14 residues. In DNA form, the CDR3 reads TGCAGTGCTAACACTGTGTTAATTAACTATGGCTACACCTTC. It codes for CSANTVLINYGYTF.

The rearrangement joins TRBV15 to TRBJ1-1; D gene ambiguous. The CDR3 is 16 residues long. The V end lost 0 bases, the J end lost 4 bases, and 15 bases lay between the germline ends. CDR1 is LNHNV, CDR2 YYDKDF, per germline (reference sequence). CDR3 nucleotide sequence: TGTGCCACCAGCAGAGATCGGTATTTGGCAGGCACTGAAGCTTTCTTT. This gives the protein CATSRDRYLAGTEAFF.

This clonotype was detected ten times or more. This chain connects TRBV18 to TRBJ2-7; D is possibly TRBD1 (5 bases). There are 15 residues in the CDR3. Per the germline V gene, CDR1 is KGHSH and CDR2 is LQKENI. V was pared by 1 base and J by 1 base, with 11 bases between. The CDR3 DNA sequence: TGTGCCAGCTCACCACGTCGGCAGGGTTCCTACGAGCAGTACTTC. It yields the protein CASSPRRQGSYEQYF.

The V call is TRBV12-3 or TRBV12-4, the J call TRBJ1-5; a possible D gene is TRBD1 (5 bases). CDR3 length: 14 amino acids. Deletions cut 2 bases from V and 7 bases from J, with 12 bases between. The DNA of the CDR3 is TGTGCCAGCAGTTTAACGTCCGGGGACCAGCCCCAGCATTTT. It is translated as CASSLTSGDQPQHF.

This clonotype was observed many times. V usage is TRBV28 and J usage is TRBJ1-2; TRBD1 might be the D (5 bases). Germline lookup yields CDR1 MDHEN and CDR2 SYDVKM. The CDR3 totals 15 residues. Deletions cut 6 bases from V and 2 bases from J, with 16 bases between. The CDR3 nucleotides read TGTGCCAGCAGCCCCGCGGGAGGGGTAAACTATGGCTACACCTTC. It specifies CASSPAGGVNYGYTF.

The chain employs TRBV6-5 and TRBJ2-5; 7 bases match TRBD1. The CDR3 sequence is 15 residues long. Germline V gene lookup returns CDR1 MNHEY and CDR2 SVGAGI. V lost 2 bases to trimming and J lost 5 bases; unmatched junction nucleotides: 8. CDR3: CASSYGVLTGETQYF. CDR3 in DNA: TGTGCCAGCAGTTACGGCGTTTTGACAGGGGAGACCCAGTACTTC.

This chain uses TRBV20-1 with TRBJ1-1; D remains ambiguous. V was trimmed by 3 bases and J by 0 bases, leaving 8 bases between them. The CDR3 covers 13 residues. The V gene's germline CDR1 is DFQATT and CDR2 SNEGSKA (reference sequence). The CDR3 DNA sequence: TGCAGTGCTAGCTTGGCCATGAACACTGAAGCTTTCTTT. Translation: CSASLAMNTEAFF.